One sample yielded the 10 T cell receptor beta chains listed below, sequenced in a study of CD8+ T cells in alopecia areata. Extracted from the samples, RNA was reverse transcribed into cDNA to serve as the sequencing template. The assay was immunoSEQ multiplex PCR, and TCRdb's table has in-frame clones only and misses some. Found here are 150,000 to 190,000 clones, 45% to 55% of them singletons; the top ten hold just under 20%. Sequenced here: CD8+ T cells sorted from blood, sampled at week 0. These receptor sequences come from a human donor with alopecia areata.

This chain joins TRBV6-5 and TRBJ2-3; TRBD1 agrees at 7 bases. Germline V CDR1 and CDR2: MNHEY, SVGAGI. The CDR3 sequence is 15 residues long. Losses at the gene ends were 2 bases for V and 4 bases for J; bases not matched to a gene: 6. DNA for the CDR3: TGTGCCAGCAGTTACACAGGAACAGGGGCAGATACGCAGTATTTT. It encodes CASSYTGTGADTQYF.

The V and J genes are TRBV19 and TRBJ2-5, with D possibly being TRBD1 (6 bases). The ends were cut back, 6 bases at V and 0 bases at J, with 17 bases in the middle. The CDR3 runs 16 residues. The germline V gene has CDR1 LNHDA and CDR2 SQIVND (reference sequence). The CDR3 nucleotides read TGTGCCAGTAGCCGTACCGACAGGAGGTACCAAGAGACCCAGTACTTC. It is translated as CASSRTDRRYQETQYF.

The V call is TRBV7-8, the J call TRBJ2-7; D unclear. Germline V gene data show CDR1 as SGHVS and CDR2 as FQNEAQ. The CDR3 consists of 12 residues. Trimming removed 1 base from V and 2 bases from J, with 3 bases in between. The CDR3 is CASSLVTYEQYF. CDR3 DNA sequence: TGTGCCAGCAGCTTAGTAACCTACGAGCAGTACTTC.

The genes are TRBV4-3 and TRBJ1-2; tentative D call: TRBD1 (5 bases). Germline V gene data show CDR1 as LGHNA and CDR2 as YSLEER. Trimming took off 11 bases at V and 6 bases at J, with 22 bases between the two ends. This CDR3 spans 14 amino acids. This CDR3 reads CAASQTAGRHGYTF. The CDR3 nucleotides are TGCGCCGCCAGCCAAACGGCAGGGAGGCATGGCTACACCTTC.

The rearrangement links TRBV27 to TRBJ2-1, with D tentatively TRBD1 (5 bases). Looked up from germline, CDR1 is MNHEY and CDR2 is SMNVEV (reference sequence). V was trimmed by 2 bases and J by 2 bases, leaving 13 bases between them. There are 16 residues in the CDR3. CDR3 amino acids: CASSLGRPGPYNEQFF. In DNA, the CDR3 is TGTGCCAGCAGTTTAGGGCGGCCAGGGCCCTACAATGAGCAGTTCTTC.

The sample holds a few counts of this clone. The chain joins TRBV4-3 to TRBJ1-2, with D unclear. In germline, CDR1 is LGHNA, CDR2 YSLEER. The CDR3 has 15 amino acids. V shed 0 bases and J shed 5 bases, with 13 bases lying between them. CDR3 in amino acids: CASSQDVETYYGYTF. CDR3 coding DNA: TGCGCCAGCAGCCAAGATGTGGAGACTTATTATGGCTACACCTTC.

V gene TRBV4-3 combines with J gene TRBJ2-7; D gene unclear. CDR1 LGHNA and CDR2 YSLEER come from the germline V gene. V was clipped by 1 base and J by 0 bases, with 10 bases between them. The CDR3 runs 15 residues. CDR3 bases: TGCGCCAGCAGCCAAGGAGTCCAGAGCTCCTACGAGCAGTACTTC. This gives the protein CASSQGVQSSYEQYF.

V and J are TRBV30 and TRBJ2-1; TRBD2 matches at 12 bases. The V and J ends lost 0 bases and 9 bases, in that order; junction bases with no gene match: 6. The CDR3 is 15 residues long. In germline, CDR1 is GTSNPN, CDR2 SVGIG (reference sequence). CDR3 loop: CAWSVHRLAGAEQFF. The DNA for the CDR3 is TGTGCCTGGAGTGTACACCGACTAGCGGGGGCTGAGCAGTTCTTC.

This chain links TRBV13 with TRBJ2-2; 7 bases line up with TRBD2. Germline loops: CDR1 PRHDT, CDR2 FYEKMQ (reference sequence). The CDR3 sequence is 14 residues long. The trim removed 10 bases at V and 0 bases at J, leaving 5 bases unmatched. The CDR3 is CATGLDPNTGELFF. The CDR3 DNA is TGTGCCACTGGACTAGACCCGAACACCGGGGAGCTGTTTTTT.

This clone was detected only a few times. The chain joins TRBV10-3 to TRBJ1-2; D is undetermined. This CDR3 contains 13 residues. Germline-derived CDR1 and CDR2 are ENHRY and SYGVKD. Between the trimmed V and J ends, which lost 3 bases and 3 bases, there was a span of 8 bases. CDR3 sequence: CAISEGVDYGYTF. The DNA of the CDR3 is TGTGCCATCAGTGAAGGAGTTGACTATGGCTACACCTTC.